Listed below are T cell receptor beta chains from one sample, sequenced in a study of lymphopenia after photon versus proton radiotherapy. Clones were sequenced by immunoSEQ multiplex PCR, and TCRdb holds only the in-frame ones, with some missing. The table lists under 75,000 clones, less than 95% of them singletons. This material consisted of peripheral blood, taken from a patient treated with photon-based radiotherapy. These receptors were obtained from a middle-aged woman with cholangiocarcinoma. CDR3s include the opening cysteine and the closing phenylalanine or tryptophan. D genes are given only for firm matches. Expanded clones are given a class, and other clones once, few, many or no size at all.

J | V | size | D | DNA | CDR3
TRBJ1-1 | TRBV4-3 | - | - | TGCGCCAGCAGCCCCTTTGGTAGGAACACTGAAGCTTTCTTT | CASSPFGRNTEAFF
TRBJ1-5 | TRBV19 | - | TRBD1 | TGTGCCAGTAGCCAGAACAGGGGCGCGAGCAATCAGCCCCAGCATTTT | CASSQNRGASNQPQHF
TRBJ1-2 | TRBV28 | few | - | TGTGCCAGCAGTTTAGGGGGCTATGGCTACACCTTC | CASSLGGYGYTF
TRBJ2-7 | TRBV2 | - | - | TGTGCCAGCAGTCCCGGATCTGACGAGCAGTACTTC | CASSPGSDEQYF
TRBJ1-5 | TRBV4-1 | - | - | TGCGCCAGCAGCCAAGCTGGAGATCAGCCCCAGCATTTT | CASSQAGDQPQHF
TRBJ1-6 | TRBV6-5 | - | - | TGTGCCAGCGCTTCCGTGGGGAAGCTTGCACCCCTCCACTTT | CASASVGKLAPLHF
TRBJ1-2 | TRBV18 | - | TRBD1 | TGTGCCAGCTCATCTATCCGGGACAGCCTCTATGGCTACACCTTC | CASSSIRDSLYGYTF
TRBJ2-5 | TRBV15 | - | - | TGTGCCACCAGCAGAGTGCGTGAAGAGACCCAGTACTTC | CATSRVREETQYF
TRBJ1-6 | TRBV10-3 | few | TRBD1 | TGTGCCTCCTCCGGGACAGAGAATTCACCCCTCCACTTT | CASSGTENSPLHF
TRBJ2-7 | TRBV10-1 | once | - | TGCGCCAGCAGTGAGGGGACCGTCGGCTTCCACGAGCAGTACTTC | CASSEGTVGFHEQYF
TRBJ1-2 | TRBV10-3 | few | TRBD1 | TGTGCCATCACTTCGGACAGGGATGGCTATGGCTACACCTTC | CAITSDRDGYGYTF
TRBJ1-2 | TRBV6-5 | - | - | TGTGCCAGCAGTTACGGGGGCAGCTATGGCTACACCTTC | CASSYGGSYGYTF
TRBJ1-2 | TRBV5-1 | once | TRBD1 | TGCGCCAGCAGCCCCCCCGACAGGGCATATGGCTACACCTTC | CASSPPDRAYGYTF
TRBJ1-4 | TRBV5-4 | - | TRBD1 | TGTGCCAGCAGCCCCGGGACAGGACTCGGGAAACTGTTTTTT | CASSPGTGLGKLFF
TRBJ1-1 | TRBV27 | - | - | TGTGCCAGCAGTTCTGAGGAGAACACTGAAGCTTTCTTT | CASSSEENTEAFF
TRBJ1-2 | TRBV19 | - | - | TGTGCCAGTAGTTTCGCAGGCATTAACTATGGCTACACCTTC | CASSFAGINYGYTF
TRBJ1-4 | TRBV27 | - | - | TGTGCCAGCGGCGGGGCTAATGAAAAACTGTTTTTT | CASGGANEKLFF
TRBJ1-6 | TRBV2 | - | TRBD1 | TGTGCCAGCAGGGCAGGGGGTACGGGTAATTCACCCCTCCACTTT | CASRAGGTGNSPLHF
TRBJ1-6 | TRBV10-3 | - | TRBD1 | TGTGCCATCAGTGAGTCCTCCGGGACAGGGGGTTCACCCCTCCACTTT | CAISESSGTGGSPLHF
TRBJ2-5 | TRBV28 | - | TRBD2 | TGTGCCAGCAGCTATCTAGCGGAGGGGAAGACCCAGTACTTC | CASSYLAEGKTQYF
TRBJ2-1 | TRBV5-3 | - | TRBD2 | TGTGCCAGAAGCCCTACAGCGGGGGGCCTACCCTACAATGAGCAGTTCTTC | CARSPTAGGLPYNEQFF
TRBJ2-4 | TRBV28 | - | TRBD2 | TGTGCCAGCAGCGCCTCAACTAGCGGGAGGAACTCGTACCAAAACATTCAGTACTTC | CASSASTSGRNSYQNIQYF
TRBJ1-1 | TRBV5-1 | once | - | TGCGCCAGCAGCTTGGAGGTCTCTATGGAAGCTTTCTTT | CASSLEVSMEAFF
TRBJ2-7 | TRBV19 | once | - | TGTGCCAGTAGTACGGACAGCTCCTACGAGCAGTACTTC | CASSTDSSYEQYF
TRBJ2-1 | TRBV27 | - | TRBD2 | TGTGCCAGCAGTTCAAGCGGGAGGGCCGACAATGAGCAGTTCTTC | CASSSSGRADNEQFF
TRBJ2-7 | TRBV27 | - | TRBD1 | TGTGCCAGCAGTCGGGACAGCACCTACGAGCAGTACTTC | CASSRDSTYEQYF
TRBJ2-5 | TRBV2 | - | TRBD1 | TGTGCCAGTCAGATCCGACAGGGGGCTCAGACCCAGTACTTC | CASQIRQGAQTQYF
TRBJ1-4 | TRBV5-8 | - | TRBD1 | TGTGCCAGCAGCTTGGATTACAGGGGTGGCGAAAAACTGTTTTTT | CASSLDYRGGEKLFF
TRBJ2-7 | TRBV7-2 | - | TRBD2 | TGTGCCAGCAGCAGCCCCCGGCTAGCGGGTACCTACGAGCAGTACTTC | CASSSPRLAGTYEQYF
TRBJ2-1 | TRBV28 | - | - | TGTGCCAGCAGCCTCCGTTTAACTGAGCAGTTCTTC | CASSLRLTEQFF
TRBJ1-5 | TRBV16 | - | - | TGTGCCAGCAGCCCCTGGGGGGATAGGGGTCAGCCCCAGCATTTT | CASSPWGDRGQPQHF
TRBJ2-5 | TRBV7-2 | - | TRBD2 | TGTGCCAGCAGCGTAAGACTAGCCCCAGAGACCCAGTACTTC | CASSVRLAPETQYF
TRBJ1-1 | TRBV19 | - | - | TGTGCCAGTAGTAAGGCAGCTCTCATGAACACTGAAGCTTTCTTT | CASSKAALMNTEAFF
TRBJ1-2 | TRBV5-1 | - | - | TGCGCCAGCAGCTTGGAGGAGTACTATGGCTACACCTTC | CASSLEEYYGYTF
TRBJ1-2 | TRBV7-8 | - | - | TGTGCCAGCAGCTTGGGGGGTGTGGGCTATGGCTACACCTTC | CASSLGGVGYGYTF